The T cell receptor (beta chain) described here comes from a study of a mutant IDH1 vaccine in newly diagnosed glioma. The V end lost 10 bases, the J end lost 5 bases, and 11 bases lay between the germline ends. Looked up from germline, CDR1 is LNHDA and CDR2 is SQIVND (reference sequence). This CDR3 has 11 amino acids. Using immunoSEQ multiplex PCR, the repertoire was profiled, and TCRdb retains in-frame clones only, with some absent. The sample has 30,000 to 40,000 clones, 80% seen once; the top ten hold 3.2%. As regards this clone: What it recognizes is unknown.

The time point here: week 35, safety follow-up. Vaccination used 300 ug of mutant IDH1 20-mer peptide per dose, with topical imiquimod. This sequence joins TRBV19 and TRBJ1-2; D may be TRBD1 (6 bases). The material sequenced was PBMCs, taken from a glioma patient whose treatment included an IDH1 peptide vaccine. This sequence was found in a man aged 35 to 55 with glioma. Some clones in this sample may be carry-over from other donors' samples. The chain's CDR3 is CATLTGYGYTF. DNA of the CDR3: TGTGCCACCCTGACAGGATATGGCTACACCTTC.